The entry that follows covers one T cell receptor beta chain sequence. No antigen is known for it. The sample belongs to a study of breast tumors, draining lymph nodes, adjacent tissues. General observations from the study: Tumor and nontumor repertoires were significantly more similar in luminal-like than in basal-like breast cancer. Tumor TCR diversity was below lymph nodes but above nontumor tissue. Tumor T cell lymph node origin was a supported hypothesis, not proven. Findings are consistent with lymph node origin and intratumoral expansion of most tumor T cells.

TCRdb re-called the multiplex PCR reads with MiXCR, one entry per CDR3 protein. This table holds about 15,000 distinct CDR3 sequences, 50% to 60% found once. The receptor was derived from a female donor with breast cancer. Some clones in this sample may be carry-over from other donors' samples. Sequencing used tumor-adjacent breast tissue.

The CDR3 reads CASSRGGGTEAFF. CDR3 nucleotides: TGTGCCAGCAGCCGGGGGGGCGGCACTGAAGCTTTCTTT. The chain links TRBV6-5 to TRBJ1-1; perhaps TRBD1 as D (6 bases). The CDR3 consists of 13 residues. Trimming left V 6 bases short and J 4 bases short, with 12 bases between. Germline-derived CDR1 and CDR2 are MNHEY and SVGAGI.